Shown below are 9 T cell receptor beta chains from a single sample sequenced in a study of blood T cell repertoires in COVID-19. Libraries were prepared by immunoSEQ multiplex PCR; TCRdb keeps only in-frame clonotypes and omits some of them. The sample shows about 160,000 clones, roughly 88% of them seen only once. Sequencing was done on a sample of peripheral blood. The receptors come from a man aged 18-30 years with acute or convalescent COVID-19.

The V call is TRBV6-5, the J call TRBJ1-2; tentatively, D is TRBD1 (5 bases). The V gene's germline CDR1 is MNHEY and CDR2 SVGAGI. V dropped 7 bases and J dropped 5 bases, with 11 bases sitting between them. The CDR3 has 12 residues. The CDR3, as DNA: TGTGCCAGCACCAGGGACTCATATGGCTACACCTTC. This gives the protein CASTRDSYGYTF.

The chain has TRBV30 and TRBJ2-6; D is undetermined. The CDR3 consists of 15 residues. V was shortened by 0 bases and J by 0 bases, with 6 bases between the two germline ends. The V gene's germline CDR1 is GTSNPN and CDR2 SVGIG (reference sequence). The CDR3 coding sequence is TGTGCCTGGAGTGTCCCATTCTCTGGGGCCAACGTCCTGACTTTC. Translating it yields CAWSVPFSGANVLTF. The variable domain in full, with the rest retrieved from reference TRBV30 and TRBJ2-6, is SQTIHQWPATLVQPVGSPLSLECTVEGTSNPNLYWYRQAAGRGLQLLFYSVGIGQISSEVPQNLSASRPQDRQFILSSKKLLLSDSGFYLCAWSVPFSGANVLTFGAGSRLTVL.

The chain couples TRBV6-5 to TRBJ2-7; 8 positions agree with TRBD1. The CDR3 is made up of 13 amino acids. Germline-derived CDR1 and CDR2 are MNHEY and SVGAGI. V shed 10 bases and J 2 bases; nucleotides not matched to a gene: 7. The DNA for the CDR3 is TGTGCCACCGGGACAGGTCCTCCCTACGAGCAGTACTTC. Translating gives CATGTGPPYEQYF.

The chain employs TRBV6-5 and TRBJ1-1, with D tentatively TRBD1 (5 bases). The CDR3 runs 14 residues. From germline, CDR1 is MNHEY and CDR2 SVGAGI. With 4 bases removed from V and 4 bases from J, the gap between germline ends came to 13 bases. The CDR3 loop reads CASSSGVTGTEAFF. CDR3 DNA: TGTGCCAGCAGTTCGGGGGTAACGGGCACTGAAGCTTTCTTT.

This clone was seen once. CDR3 region: CASSLRDSREAFF. The DNA for the CDR3 is TGTGCCAGCAGTTTAAGGGACTCACGAGAAGCTTTCTTT. The genes are TRBV12-3 or TRBV12-4 and TRBJ1-1; D possibly corresponds to TRBD1 (5 bases). The CDR3 covers 13 residues. V dropped 2 bases and J dropped 8 bases, with 12 bases sitting between them.

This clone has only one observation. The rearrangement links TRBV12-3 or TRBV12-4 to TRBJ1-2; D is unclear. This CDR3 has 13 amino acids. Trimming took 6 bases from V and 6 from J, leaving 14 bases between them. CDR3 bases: TGTGCCAGCAGGGGAGTGGGTAAGGATGGCTACACCTTC. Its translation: CASRGVGKDGYTF.

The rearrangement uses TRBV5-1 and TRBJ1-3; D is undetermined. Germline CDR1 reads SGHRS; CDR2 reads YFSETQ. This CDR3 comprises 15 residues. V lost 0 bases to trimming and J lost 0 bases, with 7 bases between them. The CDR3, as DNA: TGCGCCAGCAGCTTGGACGCGCGCTCTGGAAACACCATATATTTT. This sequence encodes CASSLDARSGNTIYF.

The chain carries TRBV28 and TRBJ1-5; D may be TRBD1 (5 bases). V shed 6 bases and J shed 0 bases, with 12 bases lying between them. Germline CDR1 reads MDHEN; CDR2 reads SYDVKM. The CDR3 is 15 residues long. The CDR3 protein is CASRAGIYSNQPQHF. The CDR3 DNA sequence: TGTGCCAGCAGGGCAGGGATCTATAGCAATCAGCCCCAGCATTTT.

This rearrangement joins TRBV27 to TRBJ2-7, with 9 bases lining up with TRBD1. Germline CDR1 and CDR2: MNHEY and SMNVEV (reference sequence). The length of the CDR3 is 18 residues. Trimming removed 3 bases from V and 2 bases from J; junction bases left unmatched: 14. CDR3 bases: TGTGCCAGCAGTTTGATGGGGGGGTGGGACAGGGCCCCCTACGAGCAGTACTTC. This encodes CASSLMGGWDRAPYEQYF.